This T cell receptor (beta chain) was recovered during a study of technical replicates of blood from several donors. Assay: immunoSEQ multiplex PCR; the TCRdb copy retains only in-frame clones and omits some. The profile shows tens of thousands of clones, roughly 90% of them singletons. Sequenced input: PBMCs. This TCR was recovered from a human donor in good health. Some clones in this sample may be carry-over from other donors' samples.

CDR3 residues: CASSLVQQGAYGYTF. CDR3 coding DNA: TGTGCCAGCAGCTTGGTCCAACAGGGGGCCTATGGCTACACCTTC. The rearrangement joins TRBV5-5 to TRBJ1-2; 9 nucleotides match TRBD1. Per the germline V gene, CDR1 is SGHKS and CDR2 is YYEKEE (reference sequence). V lost 0 bases and J lost 4; bases outside the gene matches: 4. The CDR3 is 15 amino acids.